The 20 T cell receptor beta chains below were found in one sample sequenced in a study of identical twins. TCRdb recomputed calls from the 5' RACE reads with MiXCR, one row per CDR3 protein. Of hundreds of thousands of distinct CDR3 sequences listed, around 6.1% are singletons. The specimen sequenced was naive T cells sorted from blood. The receptors originated from a man aged 18 to 29 in good health.

In its sample, this clonotype was seen many times. The V gene is TRBV9, the J gene TRBJ2-5; 8 nucleotides match TRBD1. The CDR3 is made up of 15 amino acids. The V gene end was trimmed by 3 bases and the J gene end by 4 bases; junction bases not matched to a gene: 8. From germline, CDR1 is SGDLS and CDR2 YYNGEE. CDR3 protein: CASSERAGGVETQYF. The DNA for the CDR3 is TGTGCCAGCAGCGAGAGGGCAGGGGGCGTAGAGACCCAGTACTTC.

Ten or more counts support this clonotype. The V gene is TRBV4-3, the J gene TRBJ1-6; 7 bases line up with TRBD1. This CDR3 has 17 residues. Germline V gene data show CDR1 as LGHNA and CDR2 as YSLEER. The V gene end was trimmed by 1 base and the J gene end by 4 bases; junction bases not matched to a gene: 7. DNA of the CDR3: TGCGCCAGCAGCCAAGTAGAGGGGGCGCGGTATAATTCACCCCTCCACTTT. Protein sequence: CASSQVEGARYNSPLHF.

A few counts support this clonotype. The chain uses TRBV11-2 and TRBJ1-3; 8 bases fit TRBD1. The junction had 13 bases not matched to a gene; V was cut back by 4 bases and J by 5 bases. CDR3 length: 17 residues. In germline, CDR1 is SGHAT, CDR2 FQNNGV. In nucleotides, the CDR3 is TGTGCCAGCAGCTCCACCCGGCAGGGGGCTTATAGAAACACCATATATTTT. As protein: CASSSTRQGAYRNTIYF.

This clonotype has a count of ten or more. CDR3 nucleotide sequence: TGCAGTGCTAGGACTAGCGGGAGGGGCAGCTACGAGCAGTACTTC. Its translation is CSARTSGRGSYEQYF. The chain employs TRBV20-1 and TRBJ2-7, with TRBD2 identical over 14 bases. The CDR3 runs 15 residues. The germline V gene has CDR1 DFQATT and CDR2 SNEGSKA (reference sequence). V shed 3 bases, J shed 3 bases, and the junction held 4 bases outside the gene matches.

This clonotype was counted many times. The V and J genes are TRBV29-1 and TRBJ2-5; the match to TRBD2 covers 8 bases. CDR1 is SQVTM, CDR2 ANQGSEA, per germline. This CDR3 has 16 amino acids. V was pared by 4 bases and J by 5 bases, with 15 bases of the junction left unmatched. The CDR3 loop reads CSVGPGGGGLGETQYF. The CDR3 DNA follows: TGCAGCGTTGGCCCCGGGGGCGGGGGGCTGGGGGAGACCCAGTACTTC.

The rearrangement joins TRBV12-3 or TRBV12-4 to TRBJ2-1; 8 bases are a match to TRBD2. V trimming: 6 bases; J trimming: 6 bases; junction bases outside the gene matches: 10. The CDR3 contains 15 residues. CDR3 amino acids: CASRRWPAGGNEQFF. As DNA, the CDR3 is TGTGCCAGCAGACGCTGGCCCGCGGGGGGCAATGAGCAGTTCTTC.

This clonotype was counted at least ten times. This chain connects TRBV10-3 to TRBJ2-3, with 10 positions matching TRBD2. CDR3 size: 17 residues. The germline V gene has CDR1 ENHRY and CDR2 SYGVKD. J gave up 6 bases and V 3 bases, and 12 bases lay outside the gene matches. CDR3 loop: CAISDLSLAGVRDTQYF. The CDR3, as DNA: TGTGCCATCAGTGACCTGTCGCTAGCGGGAGTCAGGGATACGCAGTATTTT.

This clonotype has ten or more counts. CDR3 nucleotides: TGTGCCAGCAGAGGACTAGCGGGAGGATTGTTCTTC. Its translation: CASRGLAGGLFF. The chain is built from TRBV6-5 and TRBJ2-1, with TRBD2 matching 14 bases. Trimming took 6 bases from V and 15 from J; bases not matched to a gene: 4. Germline loops: CDR1 MNHEY, CDR2 SVGAGI. This CDR3 has 12 amino acids.

The V and J genes are TRBV28 and TRBJ2-7; 9 nucleotides align to TRBD1. Germline-derived CDR1 and CDR2 are MDHEN and SYDVKM. V lost 2 bases to trimming and J lost 3 bases; unmatched junction nucleotides: 5. This CDR3 comprises 15 residues. CDR3 bases: TGTGCCAGCAGTTTACGCGACAGGGGGGGCTACGAGCAGTACTTC. The encoded protein is CASSLRDRGGYEQYF.

This clonotype has at least ten counts. V usage is TRBV5-1 and J usage is TRBJ2-1, with 8 bases that match TRBD1. Germline loops: CDR1 SGHRS, CDR2 YFSETQ. CDR3 length: 13 amino acids. The V and J ends lost 2 bases and 8 bases, in that order; junction bases with no gene match: 3. The CDR3 DNA reads as TGCGCCAGCAGCTTCTACAGGGGGGATGAGCAGTTCTTC. It encodes CASSFYRGDEQFF.

The sample holds many counts of this clonotype. The rearrangement links TRBV29-1 to TRBJ2-1; TRBD1 agrees at 7 bases. The V gene's germline CDR1 is SQVTM and CDR2 ANQGSEA. V lost 7 bases, J lost 2 bases, and 5 bases stayed unmatched. The CDR3 is 13 residues long. The CDR3 is CSAGTVTYNEQFF. CDR3 in DNA: TGCAGCGCTGGGACAGTGACCTACAATGAGCAGTTCTTC.

This clonotype was seen a few times. The gene calls are TRBV24-1 and TRBJ2-5, with 10 positions matching TRBD1. Germline trimming cut 4 bases from V and 2 bases from J; bases unmatched to any gene: 6. This CDR3 has 16 amino acids. CDR1 is KGHDR, CDR2 SFDVKD, per germline. CDR3 amino acids: CATSETGGGGQETQYF. CDR3 bases: TGTGCCACCAGTGAGACAGGGGGCGGAGGGCAAGAGACCCAGTACTTC.

On this clonotype: Being one base from a much bigger clone, this may be a read error. As the CDR3 is not closed by the conserved phenylalanine or tryptophan, this likely results from a read error. V usage is TRBV7-9 and J usage is TRBJ2-1; TRBD1 agrees at 11 bases. With 5 bases clipped from V and 6 bases from J, the junction kept 9 bases outside the gene matches. In germline, CDR1 is SEHNR, CDR2 FQNEAQ (reference sequence). The CDR3 runs to 16 residues. CDR3 DNA sequence: TGTGCCAGCAGCCCGAGGACAGGGGGCGTAGGCAATGAGCAGTTCCTC. Translated, it gives CASSPRTGGVGNEQFL.

The gene calls are TRBV5-1 and TRBJ2-1; D ambiguous. The CDR3 extends over 15 amino acids. Germline values: CDR1 SGHRS, CDR2 YFSETQ. V was shortened by 0 bases and J by 2 bases, with 9 bases between the two germline ends. CDR3 bases: TGCGCCAGCAGCTTGGAGGTGGGAACCTACAATGAGCAGTTCTTC. It codes for CASSLEVGTYNEQFF. The full variable domain, in which reference TRBV5-1 and TRBJ2-1 provide the parts outside the CDR3, is KAGVTQTPRYLIKTRGQQVTLSCSPISGHRSVSWYQQTPGQGLQFLFEYFSETQRNKGNFPGRFSGRQFSNSRSEMNVSTLELGDSALYLCASSLEVGTYNEQFFGPGTRLTVL.

CDR3 in amino acids: CSARPGNGELFF. The CDR3 DNA follows: TGCAGTGCTAGACCAGGGAACGGGGAGCTGTTTTTT. This chain uses TRBV20-1 with TRBJ2-2; D perhaps matches TRBD1 (5 bases). CDR1 and CDR2 (germline): DFQATT, SNEGSKA (reference sequence). The CDR3 covers 12 residues. Trimming pared 2 bases from V and 7 bases from J, leaving 8 bases between.

The table lists this clonotype with a few counts. This rearrangement joins TRBV6-2 or TRBV6-3 to TRBJ2-6; 7 nucleotides line up with TRBD1. With 7 bases clipped from V and 0 bases from J, the junction kept 12 bases outside the gene matches. The CDR3 totals 18 residues. Looked up from germline, CDR1 is MNHEY and CDR2 is SVGEGT. The CDR3 here is CASMPDRPLSSGANVLTF. The CDR3 DNA reads TGTGCCAGCATGCCGGACAGGCCACTCTCCTCTGGGGCCAACGTCCTGACTTTC.

The sample holds many counts of this clonotype. The chain couples TRBV27 to TRBJ1-1, with a possible D match to TRBD1 (6 bases). CDR3 length: 15 amino acids. CDR1 is MNHEY, CDR2 SMNVEV, per germline (reference sequence). Trimming removed 0 bases from V and 4 bases from J, with 12 bases in between. CDR3 residues: CASSLSGGGGTEAFF. As DNA, the CDR3 is TGTGCCAGCAGTTTATCTGGGGGCGGTGGCACTGAAGCTTTCTTT.

Ten or more counts support this clonotype. The chain has TRBV21-1 and TRBJ2-3. TRBV21-1 counts as a pseudogene. This CDR3 is built from 13 residues. CDR3 nucleotides: TGTGCCAGCAGCCCTTTTGGCACAGATACGCAGTATTTT. Translating it yields CASSPFGTDTQYF.

V usage is TRBV7-9 and J usage is TRBJ1-1, with D possibly being TRBD1 (6 bases). The germline V gene has CDR1 SEHNR and CDR2 FQNEAQ (reference sequence). This CDR3 is built from 14 residues. V was shortened by 7 bases and J by 0 bases, with 12 bases between the two germline ends. The CDR3: CASNQDSLNTEAFF. The CDR3 DNA follows: TGTGCCAGCAACCAGGACAGCTTGAACACTGAAGCTTTCTTT.

This chain links TRBV3-1 with TRBJ2-1; tentatively, D is TRBD2 (5 bases). The CDR3 extends over 16 amino acids. The germline gives CDR1 LGHDT, CDR2 YNNKEL (reference sequence). Between the trimmed V and J ends, which lost 1 base and 0 bases, there was a span of 10 bases. The CDR3 DNA reads TGTGCCAGCAGCCAAGCTTGGACTTCCTCCTACAATGAGCAGTTCTTC. Encoded protein: CASSQAWTSSYNEQFF.